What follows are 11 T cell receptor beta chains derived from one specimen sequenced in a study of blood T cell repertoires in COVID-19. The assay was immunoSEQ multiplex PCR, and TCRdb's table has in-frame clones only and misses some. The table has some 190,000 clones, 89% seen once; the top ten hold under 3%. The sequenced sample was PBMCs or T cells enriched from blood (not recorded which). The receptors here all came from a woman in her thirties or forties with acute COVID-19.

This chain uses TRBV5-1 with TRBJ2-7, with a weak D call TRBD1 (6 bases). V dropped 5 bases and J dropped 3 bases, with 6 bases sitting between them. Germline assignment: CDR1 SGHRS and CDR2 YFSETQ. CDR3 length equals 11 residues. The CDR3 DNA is TGCGCCAGCAGGGACAGCTACGAGCAGTACTTC. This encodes CASRDSYEQYF. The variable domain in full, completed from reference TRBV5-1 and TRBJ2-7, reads KAGVTQTPRYLIKTRGQQVTLSCSPISGHRSVSWYQQTPGQGLQFLFEYFSETQRNKGNFPGRFSGRQFSNSRSEMNVSTLELGDSALYLCASRDSYEQYFGPGTRLTVT.

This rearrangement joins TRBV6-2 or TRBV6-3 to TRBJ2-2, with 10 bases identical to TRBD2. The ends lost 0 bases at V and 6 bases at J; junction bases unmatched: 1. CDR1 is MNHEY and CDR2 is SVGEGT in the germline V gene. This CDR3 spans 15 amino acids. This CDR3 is CASSYSAGGPGELFF. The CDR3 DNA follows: TGTGCCAGCAGTTACTCAGCGGGGGGGCCCGGGGAGCTGTTTTTT.

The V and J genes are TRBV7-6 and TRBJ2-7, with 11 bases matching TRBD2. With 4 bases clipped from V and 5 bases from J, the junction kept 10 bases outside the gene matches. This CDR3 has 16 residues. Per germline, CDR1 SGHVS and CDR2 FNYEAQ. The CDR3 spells CASSSPLAGGSHEQYF. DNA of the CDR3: TGTGCCAGCAGCTCCCCTTTAGCGGGGGGGAGCCACGAGCAGTACTTC.

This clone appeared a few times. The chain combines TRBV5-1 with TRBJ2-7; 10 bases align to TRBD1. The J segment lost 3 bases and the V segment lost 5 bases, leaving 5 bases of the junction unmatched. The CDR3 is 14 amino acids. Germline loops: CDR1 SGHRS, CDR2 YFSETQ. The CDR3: CASSPGTGVYEQYF. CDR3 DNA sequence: TGCGCCAGCAGTCCCGGGACAGGGGTCTACGAGCAGTACTTC.

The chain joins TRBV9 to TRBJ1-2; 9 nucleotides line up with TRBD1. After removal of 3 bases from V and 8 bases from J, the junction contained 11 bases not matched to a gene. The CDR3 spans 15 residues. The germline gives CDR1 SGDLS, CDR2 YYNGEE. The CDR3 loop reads CASSALGQGSEGYTF. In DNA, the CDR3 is TGTGCCAGCAGCGCATTAGGACAGGGGTCGGAGGGCTACACCTTC.

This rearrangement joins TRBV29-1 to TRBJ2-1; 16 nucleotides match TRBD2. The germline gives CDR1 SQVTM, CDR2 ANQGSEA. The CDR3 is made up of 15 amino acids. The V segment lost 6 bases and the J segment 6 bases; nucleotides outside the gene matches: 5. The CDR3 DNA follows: TGCAGCGTCGAGGGACTAGCGGGGGGGCCCAATGAGCAGTTCTTC. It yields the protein CSVEGLAGGPNEQFF.

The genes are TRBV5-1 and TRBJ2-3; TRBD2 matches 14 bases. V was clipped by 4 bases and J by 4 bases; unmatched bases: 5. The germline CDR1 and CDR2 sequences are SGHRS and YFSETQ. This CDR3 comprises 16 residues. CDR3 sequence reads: CASSRGLAGEADTQYF. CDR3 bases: TGCGCCAGCAGCAGGGGACTAGCGGGGGAGGCAGATACGCAGTATTTT. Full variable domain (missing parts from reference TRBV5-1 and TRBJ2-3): KAGVTQTPRYLIKTRGQQVTLSCSPISGHRSVSWYQQTPGQGLQFLFEYFSETQRNKGNFPGRFSGRQFSNSRSEMNVSTLELGDSALYLCASSRGLAGEADTQYFGPGTRLTVL.

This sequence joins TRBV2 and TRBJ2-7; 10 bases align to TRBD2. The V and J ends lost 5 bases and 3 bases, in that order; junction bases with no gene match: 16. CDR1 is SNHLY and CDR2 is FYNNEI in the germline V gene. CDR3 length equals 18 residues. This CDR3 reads CASSTALGLARTFYEQYF. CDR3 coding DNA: TGTGCCAGCAGTACAGCGCTGGGACTAGCGAGAACGTTCTACGAGCAGTACTTC.

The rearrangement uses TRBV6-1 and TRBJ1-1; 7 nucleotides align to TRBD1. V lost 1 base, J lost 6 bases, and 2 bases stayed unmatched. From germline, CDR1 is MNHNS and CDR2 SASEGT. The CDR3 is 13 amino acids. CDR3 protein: CASSEDRGAEAFF. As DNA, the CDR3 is TGTGCCAGCAGTGAAGACAGGGGCGCTGAAGCTTTCTTT.

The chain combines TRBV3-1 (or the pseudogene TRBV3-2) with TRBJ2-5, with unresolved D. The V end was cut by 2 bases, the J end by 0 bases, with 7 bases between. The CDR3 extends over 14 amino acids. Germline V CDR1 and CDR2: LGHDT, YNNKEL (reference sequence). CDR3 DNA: TGTGCCAGCAGCCAACCACAAAACCAAGAGACCCAGTACTTC. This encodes CASSQPQNQETQYF.

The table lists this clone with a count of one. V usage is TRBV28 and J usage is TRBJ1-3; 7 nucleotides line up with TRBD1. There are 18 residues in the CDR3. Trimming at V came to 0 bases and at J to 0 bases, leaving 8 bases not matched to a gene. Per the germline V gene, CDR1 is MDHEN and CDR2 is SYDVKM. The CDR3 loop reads CASSLWGLTGSSGNTIYF. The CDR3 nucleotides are TGTGCCAGCAGTTTATGGGGCCTGACAGGGAGCTCTGGAAACACCATATATTTT.